This passage covers 20 T cell receptor beta chains from one sample sequenced in a study of CD8+CD57+ T cells in acquired aplastic anemia. Both TCR beta VDJ combination and CDR3 sequence profiling were carried out. Genomic DNA was the template for this profiling. TCRdb called the reads again in MiXCR, with one record for every CDR3 protein. The data show a few hundred thousand distinct CDR3 sequences, roughly 50% seen once. Sequenced input: sorted CD4+, CD8+, or CD8+CD57+ T cells (not recorded which) from PBMCs. These receptor sequences come from a human donor with severe aplastic anemia or a healthy control (not recorded which).

This clonotype was picked up one time. An end of the junction differs from the germline gene, which may be a read error. This chain joins TRBV24-1 and TRBJ2-3; 7 bases map to TRBD2. The V gene's germline CDR1 is KGHDR and CDR2 SFDVKD. This CDR3 region has 15 residues. This CDR3 is CATSDPGGVRDKQYF. CDR3 nucleotide sequence: TGTGCCACCAGTGATCCGGGAGGAGTGCGAGATAAGCAGTATTTT.

V usage is TRBV7-2 and J usage is TRBJ1-1, with D perhaps matching TRBD1 (5 bases). The CDR3 has 15 amino acids. The germline gives CDR1 SGHTA, CDR2 FQGNSA. With 1 base removed from V and 5 bases from J, the gap between germline ends came to 14 bases. The CDR3 reads CASSLVGGAGTEAFF. The CDR3 coding sequence is TGTGCCAGCAGCTTAGTTGGAGGGGCGGGTACTGAAGCTTTCTTT.

This chain connects TRBV12-3 or TRBV12-4 to TRBJ2-7, with D perhaps TRBD1 or TRBD2 (5 bases each). The CDR3 runs to 13 residues. Trimming cost V 4 bases and J 5 bases, with 12 bases left between them. CDR3 coding DNA: TGTGCCAGCAGTTGGGGACGCCGGCACGAGCAGTACTTC. Protein: CASSWGRRHEQYF.

Details on this clonotype: The conserved phenylalanine or tryptophan normally closing the CDR3 is absent here, so this likely arose from a read error. V gene TRBV2 combines with J gene TRBJ2-2; D is undetermined. Germline CDR1 SNHLY, CDR2 FYNNEI. The CDR3 runs to 13 residues. Trimming stripped 4 bases from V and 7 bases from J, with 10 bases between. The CDR3, as DNA: TGTGCCAGCAGTGGTTCGGCCATCGGGGAGCTGTTTTTG. It specifies CASSGSAIGELFL.

In this sample, this clonotype turned up once. A read error may produce the germline difference seen at one junction end. J is TRBJ1-2 and V is TRBV10-3; 11 nucleotides align to TRBD1. CDR1 and CDR2 (germline): ENHRY, SYGVKD. The CDR3 totals 14 residues. The chain's CDR3 is CAISEAGQGGSLAF. Here the CDR3 DNA reads TGTGCCATCAGTGAGGCGGGACAGGGGGGAAGTTTGGCCTTC.

This clonotype was observed at least ten times. V gene TRBV7-9 combines with J gene TRBJ2-7; D unresolved. The CDR3 runs to 12 residues. Germline CDR1 SEHNR, CDR2 FQNEAQ (reference sequence). Trimming removed 6 bases at V and 2 bases at J, with 8 bases between. Written as DNA, the CDR3 is TGTGCCAGCAGTTCTGACCCCTACGAGCAGTACTTC. It yields the protein CASSSDPYEQYF. Based on the CDR3 plus reference TRBV7-9 and TRBJ2-7, the full variable domain is DTGVSQNPRHKITKRGQNVTFRCDPISEHNRLYWYRQTLGQGPEFLTYFQNEAQLEKSRLLSDRFSAERPKGSFSTLEIQRTEQGDSAMYLCASSSDPYEQYFGPGTRLTVT.

CDR3 sequence reads: CATSRTGDSSYEQYF. The DNA of the CDR3 is TGTGCCACCAGCAGGACAGGGGATAGCTCCTACGAGCAGTACTTC. The chain uses TRBV15 and TRBJ2-7; 8 bases are shared with TRBD1. This CDR3 is 15 amino acids long. The V and J ends lost 3 bases and 0 bases, in that order; junction bases with no gene match: 4. CDR1 and CDR2 (germline): LNHNV, YYDKDF (reference sequence).

The chain uses TRBV19 and TRBJ1-5, with D possibly TRBD1 on 5 matching bases. V lost 2 bases and J lost 3, with 20 bases in between. The germline V gene encodes CDR1 LNHDA and CDR2 SQIVND (reference sequence). The CDR3 has 18 residues. The CDR3 nucleotides read TGTGCCAGTAGTATAAGGGGACCGGGGGGAGCCTACAATCAGCCCCAGCATTTT. Translated: CASSIRGPGGAYNQPQHF.

In regard to this clonotype: The junction shows a germline mismatch at one end, possibly a read error. The chain combines TRBV20-1 with TRBJ2-7; D may correspond to TRBD1 or TRBD2 (5 bases each). The CDR3 is 16 residues long. Germline CDR1 and CDR2: DFQATT and SNEGSKA (reference sequence). This chain's CDR3 is CSARPTGFGNTGELYF. DNA of the CDR3: TGCAGTGCTAGACCAACAGGTTTTGGGAACACCGGGGAGCTGTACTTC.

This clonotype has ten or more counts. The chain has TRBV20-1 and TRBJ1-3; 7 nucleotides agree with TRBD1. V was clipped by 2 bases and J by 2 bases; unmatched bases: 6. Germline values: CDR1 DFQATT, CDR2 SNEGSKA (reference sequence). CDR3 length equals 15 residues. The DNA for the CDR3 is TGCAGTGCTAGACGGGGACAGAGCGCTGGAAACACCATATATTTT. It yields the protein CSARRGQSAGNTIYF.

This chain uses TRBV7-2 with TRBJ2-7, with TRBD1 as a possible D gene (5 bases). The CDR3 sequence is 14 residues long. Germline CDR1 and CDR2: SGHTA and FQGNSA. Trimming cost V 1 base and J 0 bases, with 7 bases left between them. The CDR3 region is CASSLGGASYEQYF. In nucleotides, the CDR3 is TGTGCCAGCAGCTTAGGTGGGGCCTCCTACGAGCAGTACTTC.

This clonotype was detected many times. This chain joins TRBV11-2 and TRBJ1-3; 9 bases agree with TRBD1. This CDR3 has 14 residues. The germline CDR1 and CDR2 sequences are SGHAT and FQNNGV. V lost 2 bases to trimming and J lost 9 bases; unmatched junction nucleotides: 5. CDR3 in amino acids: CASSLLGTGITIYF. In nucleotides, the CDR3 is TGTGCCAGCAGCTTACTTGGGACAGGGATCACCATATATTTT. The whole variable domain, remainder taken from reference TRBV11-2 and TRBJ1-3, is EAGVAQSPRYKIIEKRQSVAFWCNPISGHATLYWYQQILGQGPKLLIQFQNNGVVDDSQLPKDRFSAERLKGVDSTLKIQPAKLEDSAVYLCASSLLGTGITIYFGEGSWLTVV.

The genes are TRBV7-8 and TRBJ1-6; 9 nucleotides agree with TRBD1. This CDR3 has 15 residues. V was pared by 0 bases and J by 8 bases, with 2 bases of the junction left unmatched. CDR1 and CDR2 from the germline V gene are SGHVS and FQNEAQ. CDR3 loop: CASSLARTGDSPLHF. The CDR3 DNA reads as TGTGCCAGCAGCTTAGCCCGGACAGGGGATTCACCCCTCCACTTT.

The table lists this clonotype with many counts. The CDR3 DNA is TGTGCCAGCAGTTACTCGGGGGAGTGGCCCCAGCATTTT. Translating it yields CASSYSGEWPQHF. This rearrangement joins TRBV6-5 to TRBJ1-5, with a possible D match to TRBD1 (5 bases). Trimming cost V 0 bases and J 9 bases, with 9 bases left between them. In germline, CDR1 is MNHEY, CDR2 SVGAGI. The length of the CDR3 is 13 residues.

This chain connects TRBV9 to TRBJ1-6; 7 bases align to TRBD1. The CDR3 covers 15 residues. CDR1 SGDLS and CDR2 YYNGEE come from the germline V gene. The trim removed 1 base at V and 13 bases at J, leaving 11 bases unmatched. DNA for the CDR3: TGTGCCAGCAGCGTAAATGGGACAGAAGCCTCGCCCCTCCACTTT. It is translated as CASSVNGTEASPLHF.

This CDR3 is CAISERGGGVTDTQYF. CDR3 sequence (DNA): TGTGCCATCAGTGAAAGGGGCGGGGGCGTCACAGATACGCAGTATTTT. V and J are TRBV10-3 and TRBJ2-3, with D perhaps matching TRBD2 (7 bases). The CDR3 sequence is 16 residues long. Germline V gene data show CDR1 as ENHRY and CDR2 as SYGVKD. V was cut by 3 bases and J by 2 bases, with 15 bases left in between.

At least ten counts were recorded for this clonotype. The chain couples TRBV7-9 to TRBJ2-7; the D gene is possibly TRBD1 (5 bases). Germline loops: CDR1 SEHNR, CDR2 FQNEAQ (reference sequence). This CDR3 is built from 15 residues. The V end lost 1 base, the J end lost 3 bases, and 13 bases lay between the germline ends. The CDR3 DNA reads TGTGCCAGCAGCTTAGAGGGCAGGGAACGCTACGAGCAGTACTTC. Its protein is CASSLEGRERYEQYF.

This clonotype was observed a handful of times. The chain links TRBV15 to TRBJ1-1; tentatively, D is TRBD1 (5 bases). The CDR3 has 12 amino acids. Germline lookup yields CDR1 LNHNV and CDR2 YYDKDF (reference sequence). V dropped 0 bases and J dropped 8 bases, with 7 bases sitting between them. CDR3 sequence: CATSRDGAEAFF. CDR3 sequence (DNA): TGTGCCACCAGCAGAGATGGGGCAGAAGCTTTCTTT.

This clonotype is medium-sized within its sample. The rearrangement links TRBV10-3 to TRBJ1-2; weak D call: TRBD1 (5 bases). This CDR3 is built from 13 residues. V was clipped by 8 bases and J by 3 bases, with 13 bases between them. The germline CDR1 and CDR2 sequences are ENHRY and SYGVKD. This chain's CDR3 is CAIGARDDYGYTF. The CDR3 DNA sequence: TGTGCCATCGGGGCCAGGGACGACTATGGCTACACCTTC.

This clonotype appeared many times. The CDR3 DNA is TGTGCCAGCAGCCCCCAAACTCACAGGGACAGTCTCGAAGATACGCAGTATTTT. It codes for CASSPQTHRDSLEDTQYF. The J gene is TRBJ2-3, the V gene TRBV3-2; the table's D call, TRBD1, has no DNA check behind it. TRBV3-2 is marked as a pseudogene. The CDR3 runs 18 residues.